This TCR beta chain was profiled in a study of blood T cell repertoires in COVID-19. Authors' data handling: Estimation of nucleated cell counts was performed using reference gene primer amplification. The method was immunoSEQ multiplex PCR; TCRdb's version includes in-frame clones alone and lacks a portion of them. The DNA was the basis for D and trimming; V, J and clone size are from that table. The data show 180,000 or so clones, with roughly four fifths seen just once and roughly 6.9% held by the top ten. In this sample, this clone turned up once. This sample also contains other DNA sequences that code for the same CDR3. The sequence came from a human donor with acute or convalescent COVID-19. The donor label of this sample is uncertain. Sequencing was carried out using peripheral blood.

CDR3 region: CASSFRDQPQHF. The CDR3 nucleotides read TGTGCCAGCAGTTTCAGGGATCAGCCCCAGCATTTT. The chain uses TRBV12-3 or TRBV12-4 and TRBJ1-5; possibly TRBD1 for D (5 bases). CDR3 length: 12 residues. With 3 bases removed from V and 5 bases from J, the gap between germline ends came to 5 bases.